This TCR beta chain is drawn from a study of T cells after yellow fever vaccination (dated by TCRdb to the late 2010s). Regarding the study in general: The SMART-Seq v4 Ultra Low Input RNA kit was used to prepare libraries from fractions with low cell numbers. Bulk PBMC replicates and cell subsets were isolated from blood drawn at multiple timepoints before and after both primary and secondary immunization. To follow T-cell clones before and after primary and booster YFV17D yellow fever vaccination, bulk TCR alpha and beta repertoires were sequenced over time. Two healthy male donors, one aged 18 to 30 and one aged 30 to 40 years, made up the cohort. What the research found in general, with its limitations: Compared with the primary T-cell response, the secondary T-cell response was faster but weaker, reaching its peak on day 5 rather than on day 15. Most clones expanded after primary vaccination (about 96% of CD4 and around 89% of CD8) were re-detected after the booster, suggesting that broad memory maintenance occurred. Only two donors were included in the study, so the extent to which the findings can be generalized is limited. A small fraction of clonotypes appeared in both the CD4 and CD8 compartments, likely as a result of convergent recombination. Because abundant contaminating clonotypes from the bulk population could be contained in FACS-sorted repertoires, computational filtering was required.

The treatment or condition label of this sample denotes: live attenuated yellow fever vaccine strain. At each blood-draw timepoint, two biological replicates of bulk PBMCs were collected. A standard Ficoll-Paque protocol was used to isolate PBMCs from peripheral blood. TriZol was used to extract RNA from bulk PBMCs, from CD4 and CD8 fractions, and from dextramer-positive and dextramer-negative fractions. The sample holds many counts of this clonotype. Its antigen remains undetermined. Base qualities are not at hand, and no much larger clone is one base apart. Relative to germline, V is 6 bases shorter and J is 4 bases shorter, with 16 bases between their ends. Reading from cysteine to phenylalanine, the CDR3 counts 14 amino acids. Only the CDR3 DNA is retained, 42 bases long and in frame from the first base. TCR cDNA was synthesized by 5'RACE template switching, which introduced a universal primer site and unique molecular identifiers. Priming of cDNA synthesis was performed from both the TCR alpha and TCR beta constant segments. Library amplification involved two PCR steps, and the second step added sample barcodes and sequencing adapters. Sequencing of the libraries was done on either Illumina HiSeq 2500 (2x100 bp) or NovaSeq (2x150 bp). Turning to the authors' computational methods: MIGEC was used to demultiplex reads and collapse the reads into UMI consensus sequences, and MiXCR was used for V(D)J alignment. Vaccine-responding clonotypes were defined with edgeR using replicate PBMC samples, requiring FDR below 0.01 and a log2 fold change above 5 up to day 15. Bulk clonotypes were assigned CD4 or CD8 identity according to which sequenced CD4 or CD8 repertoire held them at higher abundance. TCRdb redid the processing of the public reads, applying fastp at Q25 and MiXCR, and retained in-frame beta chains. When rows share a CDR3 protein, they turn into one entry using the most common DNA and genes. These V and J calls are TCRdb output, not the study's own analysis. The sample table lists 300,000 to 400,000 distinct CDR3 sequences, more than 5.5% of them with a count of one. 15% of the sample lies in the top ten.

The TCR sequence derives from a man aged 25-45 years who received the YFV17D yellow fever vaccine. The sample here was PBMCs, taken 5 days after the yellow fever booster vaccination. The V gene is TRBV23-1 and the J gene is TRBJ2-7, with no D gene named confidently. TRBV23-1 is an ORF for which the function is uncertain. The DNA sequence is given as TGCGCCAGCAGGACTCAGGCGCCCGTTTACGAGCAGTACTTC. This yields the protein CASRTQAPVYEQYF.